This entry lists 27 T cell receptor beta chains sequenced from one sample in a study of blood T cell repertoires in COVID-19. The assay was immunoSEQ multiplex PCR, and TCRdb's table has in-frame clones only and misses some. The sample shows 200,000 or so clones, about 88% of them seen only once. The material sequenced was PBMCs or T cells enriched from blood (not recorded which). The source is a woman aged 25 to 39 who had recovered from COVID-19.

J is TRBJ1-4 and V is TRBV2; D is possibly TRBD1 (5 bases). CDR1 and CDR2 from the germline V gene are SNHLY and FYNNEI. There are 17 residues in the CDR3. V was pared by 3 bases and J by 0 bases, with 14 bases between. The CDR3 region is CASSETATPATNEKLFF. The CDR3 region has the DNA TGTGCCAGCAGTGAGACAGCGACCCCTGCAACTAATGAAAAACTGTTTTTT.

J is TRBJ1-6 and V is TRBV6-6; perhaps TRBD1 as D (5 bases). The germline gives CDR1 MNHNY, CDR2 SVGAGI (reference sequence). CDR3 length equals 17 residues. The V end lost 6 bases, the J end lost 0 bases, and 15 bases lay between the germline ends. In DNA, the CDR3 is TGTGCCAGCAGGCGAGGGCAGGACACCTCCTATAATTCACCCCTCCACTTT. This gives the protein CASRRGQDTSYNSPLHF.

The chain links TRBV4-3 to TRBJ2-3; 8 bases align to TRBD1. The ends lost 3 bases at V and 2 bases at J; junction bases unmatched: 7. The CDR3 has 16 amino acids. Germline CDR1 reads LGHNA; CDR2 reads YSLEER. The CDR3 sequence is CASSHPRDRYTDTQYF. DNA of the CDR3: TGCGCCAGCAGCCATCCCCGGGACAGGTACACAGATACGCAGTATTTT.

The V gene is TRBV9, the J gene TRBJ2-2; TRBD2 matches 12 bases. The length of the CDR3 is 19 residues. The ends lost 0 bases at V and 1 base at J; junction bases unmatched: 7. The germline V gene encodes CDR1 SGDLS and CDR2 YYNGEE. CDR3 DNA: TGTGCCAGCAGCGTAGGTGGACTAGCGGGGAGCAGGAACACCGGGGAGCTGTTTTTT. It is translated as CASSVGGLAGSRNTGELFF.

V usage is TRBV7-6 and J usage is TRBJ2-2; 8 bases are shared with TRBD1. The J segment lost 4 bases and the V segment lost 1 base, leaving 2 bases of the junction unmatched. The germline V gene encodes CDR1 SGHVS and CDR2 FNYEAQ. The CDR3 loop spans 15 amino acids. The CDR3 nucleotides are TGTGCCAGCAGCTTAGGACAGGGGAGCACCGGGGAGCTGTTTTTT. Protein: CASSLGQGSTGELFF. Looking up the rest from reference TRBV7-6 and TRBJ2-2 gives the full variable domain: GAGVSQSPRYKVTKRGQDVALRCDPISGHVSLYWYRQALGQGPEFLTYFNYEAQQDKSGLPNDRFSAERPEGSISTLTIQRTEQRDSAMYRCASSLGQGSTGELFFGEGSRLTVL.

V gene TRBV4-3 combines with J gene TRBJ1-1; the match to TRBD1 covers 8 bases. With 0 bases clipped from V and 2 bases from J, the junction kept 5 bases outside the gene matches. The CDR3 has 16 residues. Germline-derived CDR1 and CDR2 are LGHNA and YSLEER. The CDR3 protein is CASSQDQTGDNTEAFF. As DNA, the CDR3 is TGCGCCAGCAGCCAAGATCAGACAGGGGATAACACTGAAGCTTTCTTT.

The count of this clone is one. CDR3 in amino acids: CASSLYTGELFF. The CDR3 DNA reads TGTGCCAGCAGCTTATATACCGGGGAGCTGTTTTTT. V and J are TRBV7-9 and TRBJ2-2, with D uncertain. V shed 2 bases and J shed 5 bases, with 3 bases lying between them. Germline V gives CDR1 SEHNR, CDR2 FQNEAQ (reference sequence). The CDR3 has 12 residues.

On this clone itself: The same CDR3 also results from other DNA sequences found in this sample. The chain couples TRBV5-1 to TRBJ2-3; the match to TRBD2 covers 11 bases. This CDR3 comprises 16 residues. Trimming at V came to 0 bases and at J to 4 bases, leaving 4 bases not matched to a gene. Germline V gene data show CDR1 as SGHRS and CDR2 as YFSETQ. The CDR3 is CASSLGLAGGADTQYF. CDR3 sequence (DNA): TGCGCCAGCAGCTTGGGCCTAGCGGGGGGCGCAGATACGCAGTATTTT.

In nucleotides, the CDR3 is TGTGCCAGCAGCCCGACTAGAAAGGGGTCCGGGGAGCTGTTTTTT. It yields the protein CASSPTRKGSGELFF. The chain couples TRBV7-6 to TRBJ2-2; weak D call: TRBD2 (6 bases). V was shortened by 5 bases and J by 6 bases, with 16 bases between the two germline ends. Germline lookup yields CDR1 SGHVS and CDR2 FNYEAQ. CDR3 length equals 15 residues. Complete variable domain (other parts from reference TRBV7-6 and TRBJ2-2): GAGVSQSPRYKVTKRGQDVALRCDPISGHVSLYWYRQALGQGPEFLTYFNYEAQQDKSGLPNDRFSAERPEGSISTLTIQRTEQRDSAMYRCASSPTRKGSGELFFGEGSRLTVL.

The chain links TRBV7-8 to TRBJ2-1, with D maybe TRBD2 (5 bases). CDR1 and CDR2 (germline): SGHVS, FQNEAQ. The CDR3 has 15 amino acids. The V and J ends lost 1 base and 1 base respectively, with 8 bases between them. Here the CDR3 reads CASSLDPGSYNEQFF. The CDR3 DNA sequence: TGTGCCAGCAGCTTAGATCCGGGGTCCTACAATGAGCAGTTCTTC.

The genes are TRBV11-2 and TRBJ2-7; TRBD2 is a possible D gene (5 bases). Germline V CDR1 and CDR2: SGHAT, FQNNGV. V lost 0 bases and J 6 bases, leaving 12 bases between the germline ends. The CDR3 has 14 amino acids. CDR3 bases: TGTGCCAGCAGCTTAGATGGTCGGGATGGCGAGCAGTACTTC. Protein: CASSLDGRDGEQYF.

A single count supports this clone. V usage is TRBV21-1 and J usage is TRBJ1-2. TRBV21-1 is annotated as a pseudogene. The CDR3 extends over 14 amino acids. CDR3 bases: TGTGCCAGCACCCCAAAGTGGGGGGGCTATGGCTACACCTTC. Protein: CASTPKWGGYGYTF.

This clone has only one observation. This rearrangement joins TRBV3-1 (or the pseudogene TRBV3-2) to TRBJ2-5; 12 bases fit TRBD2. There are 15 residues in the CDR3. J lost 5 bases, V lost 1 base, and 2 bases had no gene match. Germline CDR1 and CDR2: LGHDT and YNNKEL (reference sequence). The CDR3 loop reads CASSQASGGDETQYF. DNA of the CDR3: TGTGCCAGCAGCCAAGCTAGCGGGGGGGATGAGACCCAGTACTTC.

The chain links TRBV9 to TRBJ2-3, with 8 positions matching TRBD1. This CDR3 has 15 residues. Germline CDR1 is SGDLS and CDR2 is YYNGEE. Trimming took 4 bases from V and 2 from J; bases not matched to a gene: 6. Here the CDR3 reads CASSFRQGFTDTQYF. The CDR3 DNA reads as TGTGCCAGCAGCTTCCGACAGGGGTTCACAGATACGCAGTATTTT.

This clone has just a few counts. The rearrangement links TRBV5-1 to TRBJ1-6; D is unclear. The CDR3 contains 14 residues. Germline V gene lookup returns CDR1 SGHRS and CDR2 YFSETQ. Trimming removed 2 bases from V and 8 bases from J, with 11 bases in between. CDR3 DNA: TGCGCCAGCAGCTTCCGGGGTTGGGATTCACCCCTCCACTTT. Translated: CASSFRGWDSPLHF.

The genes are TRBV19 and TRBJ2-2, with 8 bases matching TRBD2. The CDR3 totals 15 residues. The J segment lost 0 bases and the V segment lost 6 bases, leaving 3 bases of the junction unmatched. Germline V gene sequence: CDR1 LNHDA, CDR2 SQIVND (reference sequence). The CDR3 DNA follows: TGTGCCAGTAGCCGGCGGGAGGCGAACACCGGGGAGCTGTTTTTT. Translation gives CASSRREANTGELFF.

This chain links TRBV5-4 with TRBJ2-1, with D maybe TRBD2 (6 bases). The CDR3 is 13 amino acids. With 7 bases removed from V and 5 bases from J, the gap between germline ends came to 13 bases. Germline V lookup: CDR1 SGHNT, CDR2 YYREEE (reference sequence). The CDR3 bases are TGTGCCAGCTTGGGGGGAAGGGACAATGAGCAGTTCTTC. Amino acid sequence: CASLGGRDNEQFF.

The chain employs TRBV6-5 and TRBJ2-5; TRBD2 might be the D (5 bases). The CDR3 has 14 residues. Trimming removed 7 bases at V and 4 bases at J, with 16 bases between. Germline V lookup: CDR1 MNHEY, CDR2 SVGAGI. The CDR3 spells CASKVGSGTETQYF. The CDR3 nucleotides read TGTGCCAGCAAGGTGGGAAGCGGTACAGAGACCCAGTACTTC.

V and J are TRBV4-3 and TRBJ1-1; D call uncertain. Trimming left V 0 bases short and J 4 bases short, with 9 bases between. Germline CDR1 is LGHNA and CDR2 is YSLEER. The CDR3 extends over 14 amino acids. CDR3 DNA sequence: TGCGCCAGCAGCCAAGACACGAGGGTCACTGAAGCTTTCTTT. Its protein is CASSQDTRVTEAFF.

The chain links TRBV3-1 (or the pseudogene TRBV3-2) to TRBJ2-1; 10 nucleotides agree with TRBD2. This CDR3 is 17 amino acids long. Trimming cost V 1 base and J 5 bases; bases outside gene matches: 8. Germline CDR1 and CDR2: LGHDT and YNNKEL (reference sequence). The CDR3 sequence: CASSQGSSGGMNNEQFF. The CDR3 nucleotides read TGTGCCAGCAGCCAAGGAAGTAGCGGGGGGATGAACAATGAGCAGTTCTTC.

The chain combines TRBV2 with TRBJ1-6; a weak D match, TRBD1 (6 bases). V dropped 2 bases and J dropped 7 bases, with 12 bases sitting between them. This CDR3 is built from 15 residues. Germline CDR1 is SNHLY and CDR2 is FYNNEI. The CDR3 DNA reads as TGTGCCAGCAGTGAAACGGACAGCCAGAATTCACCCCTCCACTTT. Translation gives CASSETDSQNSPLHF.

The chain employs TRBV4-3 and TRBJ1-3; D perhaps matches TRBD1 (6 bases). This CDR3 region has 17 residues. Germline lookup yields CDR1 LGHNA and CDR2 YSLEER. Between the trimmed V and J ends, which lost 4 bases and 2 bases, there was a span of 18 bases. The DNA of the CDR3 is TGCGCCAGCAGCCGACTCGGCACAGGGACGACTGGAAACACCATATATTTT. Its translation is CASSRLGTGTTGNTIYF.

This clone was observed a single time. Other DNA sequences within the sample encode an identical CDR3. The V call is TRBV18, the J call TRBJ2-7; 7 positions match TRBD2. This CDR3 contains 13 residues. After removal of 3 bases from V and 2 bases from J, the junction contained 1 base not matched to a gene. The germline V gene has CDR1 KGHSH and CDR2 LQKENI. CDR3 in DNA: TGTGCCAGCTCACCCGGACTAGCCTACGAGCAGTACTTC. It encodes CASSPGLAYEQYF.

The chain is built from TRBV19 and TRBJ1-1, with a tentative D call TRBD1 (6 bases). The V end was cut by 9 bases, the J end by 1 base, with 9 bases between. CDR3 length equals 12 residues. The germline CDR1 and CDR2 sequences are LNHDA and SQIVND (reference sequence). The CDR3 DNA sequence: TGTGCCAGCAAACAGGGGAACACTGAAGCTTTCTTT. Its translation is CASKQGNTEAFF. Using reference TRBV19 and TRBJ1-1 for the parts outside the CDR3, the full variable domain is DGGITQSPKYLFRKEGQNVTLSCEQNLNHDAMYWYRQDPGQGLRLIYYSQIVNDFQKGDIAEGYSVSREKKESFPLTVTSAQKNPTAFYLCASKQGNTEAFFGQGTRLTVV.

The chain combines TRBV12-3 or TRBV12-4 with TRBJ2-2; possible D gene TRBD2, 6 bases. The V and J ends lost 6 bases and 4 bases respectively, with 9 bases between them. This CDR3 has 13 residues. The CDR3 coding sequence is TGTGCCAGCAGGGGAGGAGGCACCGGGGAGCTGTTTTTT. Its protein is CASRGGGTGELFF.

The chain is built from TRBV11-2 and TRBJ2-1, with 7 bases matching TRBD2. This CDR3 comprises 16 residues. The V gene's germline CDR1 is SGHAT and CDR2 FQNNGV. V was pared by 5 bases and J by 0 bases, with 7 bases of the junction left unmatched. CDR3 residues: CASSPVGGGSYNEQFF. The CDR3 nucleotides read TGTGCCAGCAGCCCAGTGGGGGGGGGCTCCTACAATGAGCAGTTCTTC.

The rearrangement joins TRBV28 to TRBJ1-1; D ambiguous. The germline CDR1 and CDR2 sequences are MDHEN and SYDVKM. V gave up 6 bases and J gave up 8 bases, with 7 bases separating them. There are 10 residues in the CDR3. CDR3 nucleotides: TGTGCCAGCAGCAGGTTAGAAGCTTTCTTT. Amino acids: CASSRLEAFF.